One and the same sample provided the 29 T cell receptor beta chains below, sequenced in a study of blood T cell repertoires in COVID-19. Method: immunoSEQ multiplex PCR; TCRdb's copy keeps in-frame clones and lacks some. Here the sample spans around 100,000 clones, about 84% being singletons. What was sequenced was peripheral blood. These receptors were obtained from a human donor in a cohort sampled during active COVID-19.

The chain carries TRBV7-9 and TRBJ1-1, with D possibly being TRBD1 (5 bases). V lost 2 bases and J 8 bases, leaving 18 bases between the germline ends. CDR3 length: 15 residues. Germline CDR1 reads SEHNR; CDR2 reads FQNEAQ (reference sequence). The CDR3, as DNA: TGTGCCAGCAGCTTACCCAGGGTAGGGTTCGGGGAAGCTTTCTTT. Its protein is CASSLPRVGFGEAFF.

The V gene is TRBV18, the J gene TRBJ2-7, with D unclear. This CDR3 region has 15 residues. CDR1 and CDR2 (germline): KGHSH, LQKENI. The V and J ends lost 0 bases and 1 base respectively, with 10 bases between them. The CDR3 nucleotides are TGTGCCAGCTCACCACCTTACCCAGGATCCTACGAGCAGTACTTC. This encodes CASSPPYPGSYEQYF.

The genes are TRBV28 and TRBJ2-7; no clear D gene. In germline, CDR1 is MDHEN, CDR2 SYDVKM. The CDR3 is 12 amino acids. V was shortened by 4 bases and J by 3 bases, with 7 bases between the two germline ends. Here the CDR3 DNA reads TGTGCCAGCAGTTACATTTACTACGAGCAGTACTTC. Protein product: CASSYIYYEQYF.

This sequence joins TRBV14 and TRBJ2-3; 7 bases align to TRBD1. The V gene's germline CDR1 is SGHDN and CDR2 FVKESK. This CDR3 region has 14 residues. V was pared by 9 bases and J by 0 bases, with 6 bases of the junction left unmatched. As DNA, the CDR3 is TGTGCCAGTAAGACAGGGCCCAGCACAGATACGCAGTATTTT. This gives the protein CASKTGPSTDTQYF.

This clone was seen a single time. The chain has TRBV4-1 and TRBJ1-4, with 8 bases that match TRBD1. V was pared by 1 base and J by 4 bases, with 5 bases of the junction left unmatched. Germline assignment: CDR1 MGHRA and CDR2 YSYEKL. This CDR3 is 16 amino acids long. The CDR3 reads CASSQAQGAGNEKLFF. CDR3 nucleotide sequence: TGCGCCAGCAGCCAAGCTCAGGGGGCTGGTAATGAAAAACTGTTTTTT.

The chain links TRBV2 to TRBJ2-5, with TRBD1 matching over 7 bases. Germline V gives CDR1 SNHLY, CDR2 FYNNEI. Trimming cost V 2 bases and J 5 bases; bases outside gene matches: 5. The CDR3 is 14 amino acids. CDR3: CASSEIQGMETQYF. CDR3 sequence (DNA): TGTGCCAGCAGTGAAATACAGGGGATGGAGACCCAGTACTTC.

This clone was counted a single time. The genes are TRBV9 and TRBJ2-2; 7 bases align to TRBD1. Germline values: CDR1 SGDLS, CDR2 YYNGEE. CDR3 size: 16 residues. V trimming: 3 bases; J trimming: 8 bases; junction bases outside the gene matches: 13. The CDR3 spells CASSATGTVKFGELFF. In DNA, the CDR3 is TGTGCCAGCAGCGCCACCGGGACAGTTAAATTTGGGGAGCTGTTTTTT.

V gene TRBV9 combines with J gene TRBJ2-1; 7 bases are shared with TRBD2. The CDR3 runs 15 residues. With 4 bases clipped from V and 2 bases from J, the junction kept 6 bases outside the gene matches. Per germline, CDR1 SGDLS and CDR2 YYNGEE. The CDR3 nucleotides read TGTGCCAGCAGCCTCAGCGGGGCAACCTACAATGAGCAGTTCTTC. As protein: CASSLSGATYNEQFF.

The J gene is TRBJ1-6, the V gene TRBV27; a possible D gene is TRBD1 (6 bases). CDR3 length: 15 residues. Trimming pared 4 bases from V and 5 bases from J, leaving 12 bases between. CDR1 and CDR2 from the germline V gene are MNHEY and SMNVEV (reference sequence). Written as DNA, the CDR3 is TGTGCCAGCAGTTGGGGGCAGGTGGATAATTCACCCCTCCACTTT. Amino acids: CASSWGQVDNSPLHF.

The rearrangement uses TRBV5-6 and TRBJ2-2, with 8 bases fitting TRBD2. Per the germline V gene, CDR1 is SGHDT and CDR2 is YYEEEE. This CDR3 contains 14 residues. Trimming removed 2 bases from V and 4 bases from J; junction bases left unmatched: 1. The CDR3 DNA reads as TGTGCCAGCAGCTTCGGGAGGGGCACCGGGGAGCTGTTTTTT. Translation gives CASSFGRGTGELFF.

This chain joins TRBV11-2 and TRBJ2-4; tentatively, D is TRBD2 (7 bases). Germline V gene sequence: CDR1 SGHAT, CDR2 FQNNGV. This CDR3 contains 14 residues. The V end was cut by 3 bases, the J end by 5 bases, with 11 bases between. For the CDR3, the DNA is TGTGCCAGCAGCTTGGGGGGGCGCGAAAACATTCAGTACTTC. Translating gives CASSLGGRENIQYF.

J is TRBJ2-3 and V is TRBV5-1; 14 nucleotides line up with TRBD2. V lost 4 bases, J lost 4 bases, and 5 bases stayed unmatched. The CDR3 sequence is 16 residues long. CDR1 and CDR2 from the germline V gene are SGHRS and YFSETQ. The CDR3 sequence is CASSLTSGRAADTQYF. The CDR3 nucleotides read TGCGCCAGCAGCCTGACTAGCGGGAGGGCCGCAGATACGCAGTATTTT.

The genes are TRBV5-1 and TRBJ2-2, with 7 bases matching TRBD1. J was trimmed by 1 base and V by 9 bases; bases with no gene match: 3. Germline V gives CDR1 SGHRS, CDR2 YFSETQ. CDR3 size: 13 residues. The CDR3 region has the DNA TGCGCCACCCGACAGGGGAACACCGGGGAGCTGTTTTTT. Amino acids: CATRQGNTGELFF.

This clone was recorded a few times. The V and J genes are TRBV5-1 and TRBJ2-7; the match to TRBD2 covers 11 bases. The CDR3 totals 14 residues. Losses at the gene ends were 4 bases for V and 0 bases for J; bases not matched to a gene: 0. Germline assignment: CDR1 SGHRS and CDR2 YFSETQ. The CDR3 nucleotides read TGCGCCAGCAGCACTAGCGGGAGCTCCTACGAGCAGTACTTC. Encoded protein: CASSTSGSSYEQYF.

The chain employs TRBV5-1 and TRBJ1-3; D uncertain. Per the germline V gene, CDR1 is SGHRS and CDR2 is YFSETQ. V dropped 0 bases and J dropped 0 bases, with 10 bases sitting between them. This CDR3 has 16 residues. CDR3 DNA: TGCGCCAGCAGCTTGGTGGAGGGAATCTCTGGAAACACCATATATTTT. Its protein product is CASSLVEGISGNTIYF.

V usage is TRBV30 and J usage is TRBJ2-7, with D hard to call. V lost 3 bases, J lost 2 bases, and 11 bases lay in between. The CDR3 has 13 residues. Germline V CDR1 and CDR2: GTSNPN, SVGIG (reference sequence). The CDR3 protein is CAWSAGRTYEQYF. For the CDR3, the DNA is TGTGCCTGGAGCGCAGGTAGGACCTACGAGCAGTACTTC.

The chain links TRBV3-1 (or the pseudogene TRBV3-2) to TRBJ2-7; TRBD2 agrees at 7 bases. Germline V gene data show CDR1 as LGHDT and CDR2 as YNNKEL (reference sequence). With V trimmed by 3 bases and J by 0 bases, 2 bases remained unmatched. The CDR3 has 14 residues. This CDR3 is CASSHGGGSYEQYF. The CDR3 DNA sequence: TGTGCCAGCAGCCACGGCGGGGGCTCCTACGAGCAGTACTTC.

V and J are TRBV28 and TRBJ1-1; D unresolved. The CDR3 has 12 residues. Germline loops: CDR1 MDHEN, CDR2 SYDVKM. With 3 bases removed from V and 8 bases from J, the gap between germline ends came to 10 bases. The CDR3 spells CASSFLIAEAFF. The DNA of the CDR3 is TGTGCCAGCAGTTTTCTTATCGCGGAAGCTTTCTTT.

This rearrangement joins TRBV7-6 to TRBJ1-1; the match to TRBD1 covers 7 bases. Losses at the gene ends were 5 bases for V and 0 bases for J; bases not matched to a gene: 3. The length of the CDR3 is 14 residues. CDR1 and CDR2 (germline): SGHVS, FNYEAQ. The CDR3 region has the DNA TGTGCCAGCAGCCTACAGGGGATGAACACTGAAGCTTTCTTT. Protein: CASSLQGMNTEAFF.

The count of this clone is one. The chain is built from TRBV2 and TRBJ1-1, with D possibly matching TRBD1 (5 bases). Germline CDR1 is SNHLY and CDR2 is FYNNEI. The V gene lost 3 bases and the J gene lost 4 bases, with 12 bases spanning the gap. The CDR3 has 14 residues. CDR3 in amino acids: CASSDEGRTTEAFF. Here the CDR3 DNA reads TGTGCCAGCAGTGATGAGGGGAGGACCACTGAAGCTTTCTTT.

J is TRBJ1-2 and V is TRBV6-2 or TRBV6-3; D uncertain. The length of the CDR3 is 12 residues. Germline lookup yields CDR1 MNHEY and CDR2 SVGEGT. Trimming removed 4 bases at V and 2 bases at J, with 5 bases between. CDR3 DNA: TGTGCCAGCAGTTCTCAGAACTATGGCTACACCTTC. As protein: CASSSQNYGYTF.

The CDR3 DNA reads TGTGCCAGCAGCCCGACAGGGTGGGGCTCCTACGAGCAGTACTTC. This gives the protein CASSPTGWGSYEQYF. This chain joins TRBV5-5 and TRBJ2-7; 7 positions match TRBD1. Trimming removed 4 bases from V and 0 bases from J; junction bases left unmatched: 7. Germline V CDR1 and CDR2: SGHKS, YYEKEE (reference sequence). This CDR3 comprises 15 residues. Looking up the rest from reference TRBV5-5 and TRBJ2-7 gives the full variable domain: DAGVTQSPTHLIKTRGQQVTLRCSPISGHKSVSWYQQVLGQGPQFIFQYYEKEERGRGNFPDRFSARQFPNYSSELNVNALLLGDSALYLCASSPTGWGSYEQYFGPGTRLTVT.

The chain combines TRBV10-2 with TRBJ2-5, with D possibly TRBD2 on 5 matching bases. The CDR3 length is 14 residues. CDR1 is WSHSY and CDR2 is SAAADI in the germline V gene. Trimming removed 0 bases at V and 4 bases at J, with 9 bases between. CDR3 in DNA: TGCGCCAGCAGTGAGTCAGCGGTAGGAGAGACCCAGTACTTC. Its translation is CASSESAVGETQYF.

The chain carries TRBV6-4 and TRBJ2-2; TRBD2 matches at 8 bases. V lost 4 bases to trimming and J lost 1 base; unmatched junction nucleotides: 5. Germline V gene lookup returns CDR1 MRHNA and CDR2 SNTAGT. The CDR3 has 16 amino acids. CDR3 nucleotides: TGTGCCAGCAGTGTCCGACTAGCGATGAACACCGGGGAGCTGTTTTTT. Translated: CASSVRLAMNTGELFF.

The genes are TRBV6-1 and TRBJ2-7, with a tentative D call TRBD1 (6 bases). Trimming left V 3 bases short and J 3 bases short, with 9 bases between. The CDR3 spans 13 residues. Germline values: CDR1 MNHNS, CDR2 SASEGT. DNA of the CDR3: TGTGCCAGCAGTGATGGACAGAACTACGAGCAGTACTTC. It translates to CASSDGQNYEQYF.

The rearrangement links TRBV6-5 to TRBJ1-5; D perhaps matches TRBD1 (6 bases). The ends were cut back, 5 bases at V and 4 bases at J, with 9 bases in the middle. The CDR3 is made up of 13 amino acids. CDR1 and CDR2 (germline): MNHEY, SVGAGI. DNA of the CDR3: TGTGCCAGCAGTCCTAGGGGGAATCAGCCCCAGCATTTT. Encoded protein: CASSPRGNQPQHF.

CDR3 nucleotide sequence: TGTGCCAGCAGGCCGAACAGGAGAAATCAGCCCCAGCATTTT. This gives the protein CASRPNRRNQPQHF. The V call is TRBV6-5, the J call TRBJ1-5; perhaps TRBD1 as D (5 bases). The CDR3 totals 14 residues. Germline V gives CDR1 MNHEY, CDR2 SVGAGI. Between the trimmed V and J ends, which lost 6 bases and 4 bases, there was a span of 13 bases.

The chain carries TRBV3-1 (or the pseudogene TRBV3-2) and TRBJ2-1; 7 positions match TRBD2. The germline CDR1 and CDR2 sequences are LGHDT and YNNKEL (reference sequence). CDR3 size: 12 residues. Trimming cost V 5 bases and J 7 bases; bases outside gene matches: 2. Written as DNA, the CDR3 is TGTGCCAGCAGCAGGGGAGGGAATGAGCAGTTCTTC. It yields the protein CASSRGGNEQFF.

The chain links TRBV7-2 to TRBJ2-5; TRBD1 matches at 8 bases. The CDR3 consists of 13 residues. CDR1 and CDR2 (germline): SGHTA, FQGNSA. V dropped 7 bases and J dropped 4; count of bases not matched to a gene: 5. The CDR3 protein is CASTRGQGETQYF. The DNA for the CDR3 is TGTGCCAGCACCCGAGGACAGGGAGAGACCCAGTACTTC.